These 27 T cell receptor beta chains were all obtained from the same sample, sequenced in a study of shared clonotypes between healthy human individuals. Using immunoSEQ multiplex PCR, the repertoire was profiled, and TCRdb retains in-frame clones only, with some absent. The data show around 550,000 clones, approximately 95% seen once. The naive CD8 fraction comprised CD45RO-negative cells positively selected for CCR7 and excluded terminally differentiated effector memory CD45RA+ cells. Sequencing was done on a sample of naive CD8+ T cells sorted from blood. Receptors were obtained from a woman aged 25 to 39 in good health.

The chain uses TRBV30 and TRBJ2-3, with 9 bases that match TRBD2. The CDR3 sequence is 18 residues long. V was pared by 0 bases and J by 5 bases, with 15 bases of the junction left unmatched. Germline V gene lookup returns CDR1 GTSNPN and CDR2 SVGIG (reference sequence). CDR3 DNA sequence: TGTGCCTGGAGTGTGGTCTCTGGTGGCGGGAGGGTGGTAGATACGCAGTATTTT. It is translated as CAWSVVSGGGRVVDTQYF.

This chain joins TRBV19 and TRBJ2-1; 7 nucleotides agree with TRBD2. CDR1 is LNHDA, CDR2 SQIVND, per germline (reference sequence). CDR3 size: 15 residues. V lost 3 bases and J lost 2; bases outside the gene matches: 4. The CDR3 sequence is CASSIDTSAYNEQFF. The CDR3 DNA sequence: TGTGCCAGTAGTATCGATACTAGCGCCTACAATGAGCAGTTCTTC.

Only one count was recorded for this clone. This chain connects TRBV4-2 to TRBJ2-1; 7 nucleotides match TRBD1. V lost 0 bases to trimming and J lost 2 bases; unmatched junction nucleotides: 7. The CDR3 totals 17 residues. Per germline, CDR1 LGHNA and CDR2 YNFKEQ. CDR3 sequence: CASSQEKTGTAYNEQFF. CDR3 coding DNA: TGTGCCAGCAGCCAAGAGAAGACCGGGACAGCCTACAATGAGCAGTTCTTC.

This sequence joins TRBV28 and TRBJ1-1, with D unresolved. V lost 6 bases and J 4 bases, leaving 12 bases between the germline ends. The CDR3 length is 13 residues. The germline CDR1 and CDR2 sequences are MDHEN and SYDVKM. Here the CDR3 reads CASRSWTVTEAFF. The CDR3 coding sequence is TGTGCCAGCAGGAGTTGGACGGTCACTGAAGCTTTCTTT.

The chain combines TRBV5-1 with TRBJ1-4; no clear D. The CDR3 loop spans 14 amino acids. CDR1 is SGHRS and CDR2 is YFSETQ in the germline V gene. V shed 5 bases and J shed 1 base, with 9 bases lying between them. CDR3 in amino acids: CASRPEGTNEKLFF. CDR3 coding DNA: TGCGCCAGCAGGCCCGAAGGAACTAATGAAAAACTGTTTTTT.

This chain uses TRBV18 with TRBJ2-5; D remains unclear. CDR3 length equals 10 residues. Trimming pared 10 bases from V and 5 bases from J, leaving 8 bases between. In germline, CDR1 is KGHSH, CDR2 LQKENI. For the CDR3, the DNA is TGTGCCATCTTGACGGAGACCCAGTACTTC. It yields the protein CAILTETQYF.

This clone was observed a handful of times. Other DNA sequences in the sample encode the same CDR3. The V gene is TRBV28, the J gene TRBJ2-7; D remains unclear. Germline V gene lookup returns CDR1 MDHEN and CDR2 SYDVKM. This CDR3 is built from 12 residues. Trimming removed 2 bases from V and 3 bases from J, with 5 bases in between. Here the CDR3 DNA reads TGTGCCAGCAGTTTAGCTGTCTACGAGCAGTACTTC. This gives the protein CASSLAVYEQYF.

The chain combines TRBV28 with TRBJ1-5; D is undetermined. In germline, CDR1 is MDHEN, CDR2 SYDVKM. CDR3 length: 14 amino acids. The ends were cut back, 8 bases at V and 0 bases at J, with 11 bases in the middle. CDR3 loop: CASGKAYSNQPQHF. The DNA for the CDR3 is TGTGCCAGCGGGAAGGCCTATAGCAATCAGCCCCAGCATTTT.

This clone came up a few times. This chain joins TRBV6-1 and TRBJ2-7; weak D call: TRBD2 (6 bases). The length of the CDR3 is 15 residues. CDR1 MNHNS and CDR2 SASEGT come from the germline V gene. V was clipped by 1 base and J by 2 bases, with 12 bases between them. The CDR3 DNA follows: TGTGCCAGCAGTGAAGAATTAGCGGAGGCCTACGAGCAGTACTTC. Protein product: CASSEELAEAYEQYF.

Concerning this clone: The germline gene is not matched at one end of the junction; a read error may be the cause. This sample also contains other DNA sequences that code for the same CDR3. In nucleotides, the CDR3 is TGTGCCAGCAGCCTAGCCTCCTACAATGAGCAGTTCTTC. Protein: CASSLASYNEQFF. The V call is TRBV7-2, the J call TRBJ2-1; D might be TRBD2 (5 bases). The CDR3 runs 13 residues. The germline V gene has CDR1 SGHTA and CDR2 FQGNSA.

The gene calls are TRBV5-4 and TRBJ2-7; perhaps TRBD2 as D (5 bases). This CDR3 region has 14 residues. Germline assignment: CDR1 SGHNT and CDR2 YYREEE (reference sequence). The V and J ends lost 3 bases and 4 bases respectively, with 14 bases between them. CDR3 DNA: TGTGCCAGCAGCTACATTGGAGGCTCTTACGAGCAGTACTTC. This sequence encodes CASSYIGGSYEQYF.

CDR3 sequence (DNA): TGTGCCAGCAGTTTATCGGCGGGAGACACCTACGAGCAGTACTTC. Translated, it gives CASSLSAGDTYEQYF. V gene TRBV27 combines with J gene TRBJ2-7, with 7 bases matching TRBD2. Germline V CDR1 and CDR2: MNHEY, SMNVEV (reference sequence). V lost 0 bases to trimming and J lost 2 bases; unmatched junction nucleotides: 4. This CDR3 is 15 amino acids long.

The rearrangement joins TRBV30 to TRBJ2-5; TRBD1 matches at 9 bases. This CDR3 is 14 amino acids long. The ends lost 3 bases at V and 4 bases at J; junction bases unmatched: 6. Germline V gene lookup returns CDR1 GTSNPN and CDR2 SVGIG (reference sequence). The DNA of the CDR3 is TGTGCCTGGAGACAGGGGGCCGTGGTAGAGACCCAGTACTTC. Its protein is CAWRQGAVVETQYF.

The V call is TRBV11-2, the J call TRBJ1-1; 10 nucleotides line up with TRBD1. This CDR3 has 16 residues. J was trimmed by 5 bases and V by 3 bases; bases with no gene match: 9. Germline CDR1 is SGHAT and CDR2 is FQNNGV. The CDR3 coding sequence is TGTGCCAGCAGCTTTAGTGGGACAGGGGAGGGGACTGAAGCTTTCTTT. Its protein is CASSFSGTGEGTEAFF. Supplemented by reference TRBV11-2 and TRBJ1-1, the full variable domain reads EAGVAQSPRYKIIEKRQSVAFWCNPISGHATLYWYQQILGQGPKLLIQFQNNGVVDDSQLPKDRFSAERLKGVDSTLKIQPAKLEDSAVYLCASSFSGTGEGTEAFFGQGTRLTVV.

The chain links TRBV11-2 to TRBJ2-3; TRBD2 aligns across 13 bases. The CDR3 loop spans 18 amino acids. Germline values: CDR1 SGHAT, CDR2 FQNNGV. J gave up 4 bases and V 3 bases, and 10 bases lay outside the gene matches. CDR3 amino acids: CASSFHGLAGERADTQYF. CDR3 DNA: TGTGCCAGCAGCTTCCACGGACTAGCGGGAGAGAGAGCAGATACGCAGTATTTT.

The chain's CDR3 is CASSQVRGGEQFF. The CDR3 nucleotides read TGCGCCAGCAGCCAAGTCCGGGGAGGTGAGCAGTTCTTC. The rearrangement joins TRBV4-1 to TRBJ2-1, with a tentative D call TRBD2 (6 bases). V lost 1 base to trimming and J lost 9 bases, with 10 bases between them. Looked up from germline, CDR1 is MGHRA and CDR2 is YSYEKL. This CDR3 has 13 amino acids.

This clone has just one count. This chain uses TRBV7-9 with TRBJ2-7; no clear D gene. The germline gives CDR1 SEHNR, CDR2 FQNEAQ (reference sequence). The V end was cut by 4 bases, the J end by 6 bases, with 10 bases between. The CDR3 is made up of 12 amino acids. As DNA, the CDR3 is TGTGCCAGCAGCTCCGGACCTCGCGAGCAGTACTTC. Its translation is CASSSGPREQYF.

As DNA, the CDR3 is TGTGCCAGCAGTTACTCGACACAGGGGAAGACTTTCTTT. Its translation: CASSYSTQGKTFF. The chain employs TRBV6-5 and TRBJ1-1, with TRBD1 matching 7 bases. V gave up 0 bases and J gave up 12 bases; unmatched junction bases: 7. CDR3 length: 13 residues. Per germline, CDR1 MNHEY and CDR2 SVGAGI.

This clone was seen just once. The V call is TRBV5-1, the J call TRBJ2-1, with D uncertain. V was trimmed by 7 bases and J by 8 bases, leaving 19 bases between them. The CDR3 extends over 14 amino acids. CDR1 and CDR2 (germline): SGHRS, YFSETQ. The CDR3 is CASRSLNHADEQFF. The DNA for the CDR3 is TGCGCCAGCCGCTCCTTGAATCATGCTGATGAGCAGTTCTTC.

V and J are TRBV27 and TRBJ2-7, with D hard to call. In germline, CDR1 is MNHEY, CDR2 SMNVEV (reference sequence). This CDR3 region has 15 residues. Trimming removed 5 bases at V and 6 bases at J, with 20 bases between. The CDR3 region is CASSPSAWIGREQYF. The CDR3 region has the DNA TGTGCCAGCAGTCCATCCGCCTGGATTGGTCGCGAGCAGTACTTC.

J is TRBJ2-5 and V is TRBV7-2, with TRBD2 identical over 11 bases. TRBJ2-7 explains the end of the DNA better; the J call may be wrong. Germline CDR1 SGHTA, CDR2 FQGNSA. The CDR3 is 16 amino acids. The CDR3 DNA is TGTGCCAGCAGCTCCTTTACTAGCGGGAGACCCTACGAGCAGTACTTC. Protein: CASSSFTSGRPYEQYF.

This sequence joins TRBV13 and TRBJ2-7; D possibly corresponds to TRBD1 (5 bases). CDR1 PRHDT and CDR2 FYEKMQ come from the germline V gene (reference sequence). The CDR3 length is 15 residues. Deletions cut 6 bases from V and 5 bases from J, with 20 bases between. DNA for the CDR3: TGTGCCAGCAGTGAAGCCCTGGGGCTCTCTCACGAGCAGTACTTC. Its translation is CASSEALGLSHEQYF.

The V and J genes are TRBV29-1 and TRBJ2-7, with TRBD1 matching over 10 bases. The germline V gene has CDR1 SQVTM and CDR2 ANQGSEA. With 4 bases clipped from V and 5 bases from J, the junction kept 5 bases outside the gene matches. The length of the CDR3 is 13 residues. The CDR3 reads CSVVGTGAHEQYF. CDR3 sequence (DNA): TGCAGCGTTGTGGGGACAGGGGCCCACGAGCAGTACTTC.

This clone was counted a single time. This chain's CDR3 is CASSPFGTRTPHEQFF. Written as DNA, the CDR3 is TGTGCCAGCAGCCCATTCGGGACTCGAACCCCCCATGAGCAGTTCTTC. The chain links TRBV28 to TRBJ2-1, with D perhaps TRBD2 (6 bases). CDR3 length: 16 amino acids. V shed 6 bases and J shed 8 bases, with 23 bases lying between them. Per germline, CDR1 MDHEN and CDR2 SYDVKM.

This chain connects TRBV2 to TRBJ1-4, with 7 positions matching TRBD1. Germline CDR1 reads SNHLY; CDR2 reads FYNNEI. V was pared by 1 base and J by 5 bases, with 16 bases of the junction left unmatched. This CDR3 spans 19 amino acids. The CDR3, as DNA: TGTGCCAGCAGTGAAGGAGAAAATGGGACAGAGCCATTCAATGAAAAACTGTTTTTT. It is translated as CASSEGENGTEPFNEKLFF. The variable domain in full, with the rest retrieved from reference TRBV2 and TRBJ1-4, is EPEVTQTPSHQVTQMGQEVILRCVPISNHLYFYWYRQILGQKVEFLVSFYNNEISEKSEIFDDQFSVERPDGSNFTLKIRSTKLEDSAMYFCASSEGENGTEPFNEKLFFGSGTQLSVL.

This chain connects TRBV7-8 to TRBJ1-1, with D tentatively TRBD1 (5 bases). V dropped 1 base and J dropped 11 bases, with 11 bases sitting between them. This CDR3 comprises 12 residues. CDR1 and CDR2 from the germline V gene are SGHVS and FQNEAQ. The CDR3 bases are TGTGCCAGCAGCTTAGACGGGACTCGGGCTTTCTTT. Encoded protein: CASSLDGTRAFF. The whole variable domain, remainder taken from reference TRBV7-8 and TRBJ1-1, is GAGVSQSPRYKVAKRGQDVALRCDPISGHVSLFWYQQALGQGPEFLTYFQNEAQLDKSGLPSDRFFAERPEGSVSTLKIQRTQQEDSAVYLCASSLDGTRAFFGQGTRLTVV.

Of note for this clone: Additional DNA sequences in this sample encode the identical CDR3. This chain joins TRBV27 and TRBJ2-7; 9 nucleotides align to TRBD2. The CDR3 contains 14 residues. Unmatched junction bases numbered 6, after V lost 3 bases and J lost 6 bases. Germline V gives CDR1 MNHEY, CDR2 SMNVEV (reference sequence). The CDR3 protein is CASSLAGGPTEQYF. The CDR3 bases are TGTGCCAGCAGTTTGGCGGGAGGGCCCACCGAGCAGTACTTC.